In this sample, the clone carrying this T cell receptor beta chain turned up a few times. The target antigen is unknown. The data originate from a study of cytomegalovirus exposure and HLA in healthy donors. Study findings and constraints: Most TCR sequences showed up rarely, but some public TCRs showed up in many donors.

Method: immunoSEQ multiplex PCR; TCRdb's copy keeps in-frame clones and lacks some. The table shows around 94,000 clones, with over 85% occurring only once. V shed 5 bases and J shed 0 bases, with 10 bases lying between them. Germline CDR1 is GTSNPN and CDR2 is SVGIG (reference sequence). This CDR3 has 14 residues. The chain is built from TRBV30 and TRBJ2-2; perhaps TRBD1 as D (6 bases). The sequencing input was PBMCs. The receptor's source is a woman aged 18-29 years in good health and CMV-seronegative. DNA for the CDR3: TGTGCCTGGGGACAGCAGACGAACACCGGGGAGCTGTTTTTT. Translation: CAWGQQTNTGELFF.